This T cell receptor beta chain was recovered during a study of cytomegalovirus exposure and HLA in healthy donors. Study-level points and caveats: Owing to their indistinguishability, certain V segments, notably TRBV6-2 and TRBV6-3, were excluded. Apparent HLA restriction characterized most CMV-associated TCR beta chains in a later analysis. The number of N-insertions in an Asian-associated ancestry cluster was reportedly below the roughly 660-donor mean in a later analysis. Later examination showed HLA-associated TCR beta chains had greater clonal expansion than equally common others.

The count of this clone is one. Its target is not known. The PCR used 60 Vbeta and 13 Jbeta primers. The method was immunoSEQ multiplex PCR; TCRdb's version includes in-frame clones alone and lacks a portion of them. The sample lists around 150,000 clones; roughly 70% were seen once. CDR3 length: 12 residues. Germline V lookup: CDR1 MNHEY, CDR2 SVGAGI. V lost 4 bases to trimming and J lost 5 bases, with 6 bases between them. The sample taken for sequencing was PBMCs. The V call is TRBV6-5, the J call TRBJ2-1; TRBD2 might be the D (6 bases). The TCR sequence derives from a woman aged 45-65 years in good health and CMV-seropositive. This CDR3 is CASSSGDNEQFF. The CDR3 DNA reads as TGTGCCAGCAGTTCGGGGGACAATGAGCAGTTCTTC.